The 30 T cell receptor beta chains reported below all come from one sample, sequenced in a study of beta chain features in type 1 diabetes. Reverse transcribing all isolated RNA meant expressed TCRB transcripts were sequenced. Using immunoSEQ multiplex PCR, the repertoire was profiled, and TCRdb retains in-frame clones only, with some absent. Found here are 130,000 to 150,000 clones, less than 11% of them singletons; the top ten hold around 1.4%. Sequencing used naive CD4+ T cells from blood. These receptors were obtained from a man aged 18 to 35 in good health.

The chain carries TRBV7-2 and TRBJ2-3; 10 nucleotides match TRBD2. CDR1 is SGHTA and CDR2 is FQGNSA in the germline V gene. This CDR3 is built from 15 residues. V lost 5 bases and J lost 1; bases outside the gene matches: 3. The CDR3 loop reads CASSLGTSGTDTQYF. The CDR3 bases are TGTGCCAGCAGCCTAGGGACTAGCGGCACAGATACGCAGTATTTT.

In this sample, this clone turned up a few times. V usage is TRBV7-2 and J usage is TRBJ2-7; a weak D match, TRBD2 (5 bases). The V end was cut by 5 bases, the J end by 0 bases, with 11 bases between. Germline CDR1 reads SGHTA; CDR2 reads FQGNSA. The CDR3 is 14 amino acids. The CDR3 region is CASSGVGSSYEQYF. The CDR3 nucleotides read TGTGCCAGCAGCGGGGTTGGGAGCTCCTACGAGCAGTACTTC.

This clone was picked up a small number of times. This chain connects TRBV30 to TRBJ2-1; 8 bases line up with TRBD2. Germline CDR1 is GTSNPN and CDR2 is SVGIG (reference sequence). There are 14 residues in the CDR3. V shed 1 base and J 5 bases; nucleotides not matched to a gene: 4. The CDR3 DNA follows: TGTGCCTGGAGTGGGACTAGCATCCACAATGAGCAGTTCTTC. This codes for CAWSGTSIHNEQFF.

This chain connects TRBV4-3 to TRBJ1-2; 7 nucleotides line up with TRBD1. Germline lookup yields CDR1 LGHNA and CDR2 YSLEER. CDR3 length equals 17 residues. V shed 1 base, J shed 4 bases, and the junction held 12 bases outside the gene matches. Here the CDR3 DNA reads TGCGCCAGCAGCCAAGCGAGGGGGCGGGCGGCGGCCTATGGCTACACCTTC. Encoded protein: CASSQARGRAAAYGYTF.

J is TRBJ2-3 and V is TRBV6-6; no definite D call. Germline V lookup: CDR1 MNHNY, CDR2 SVGAGI (reference sequence). The CDR3 spans 15 residues. The germline V and J ends were trimmed by 7 bases and 0 bases, with 14 bases remaining between them. The DNA for the CDR3 is TGTGCCAGCATGAAGGCGGCCTCTAGCACAGATACGCAGTATTTT. This encodes CASMKAASSTDTQYF.

This chain uses TRBV6-4 with TRBJ1-6; a weak D match, TRBD1 (5 bases). CDR1 MRHNA and CDR2 SNTAGT come from the germline V gene. V was cut by 4 bases and J by 14 bases, with 15 bases left in between. The CDR3 loop spans 13 amino acids. CDR3 in amino acids: CASSVRASGALHF. In nucleotides, the CDR3 is TGTGCCAGCAGTGTGAGGGCTTCGGGGGCCCTCCACTTT.

This clone has only a few counts. V is TRBV6-6 and J is TRBJ1-5; 11 nucleotides align to TRBD1. J was trimmed by 3 bases and V by 6 bases; bases with no gene match: 7. Germline V gives CDR1 MNHNY, CDR2 SVGAGI (reference sequence). The CDR3 is made up of 16 amino acids. The CDR3 region is CASRDRGQFNNQPQHF. DNA of the CDR3: TGTGCCAGCAGGGACAGGGGGCAGTTTAACAATCAGCCCCAGCATTTT.

The chain combines TRBV11-3 with TRBJ2-3; D is possibly TRBD1 (5 bases). The V and J ends lost 5 bases and 4 bases respectively, with 16 bases between them. Germline V gene sequence: CDR1 SGHNT, CDR2 YENEEA. The CDR3 is 15 residues long. DNA of the CDR3: TGTGCCAGCAGCCCTAGGGGCCAAACGGCAGATACGCAGTATTTT. Protein: CASSPRGQTADTQYF.

The J gene is TRBJ2-3, the V gene TRBV7-3, with D perhaps matching TRBD1 (5 bases). Trimming pared 7 bases from V and 3 bases from J, leaving 14 bases between. Germline V CDR1 and CDR2: SGHTA, FQGTGA. This CDR3 comprises 14 residues. The CDR3 reads CASTQLKGTDTQYF. In DNA, the CDR3 is TGTGCCAGCACCCAATTGAAGGGGACAGATACGCAGTATTTT.

Many counts were recorded for this clone. The V gene is TRBV7-2, the J gene TRBJ1-6; D perhaps matches TRBD1 (5 bases). Germline V gene sequence: CDR1 SGHTA, CDR2 FQGNSA. There are 14 residues in the CDR3. The germline V and J ends were trimmed by 3 bases and 6 bases, with 9 bases remaining between them. CDR3 in amino acids: CASSFDRSNSPLHF. The DNA for the CDR3 is TGTGCCAGCAGCTTCGACAGAAGTAATTCACCCCTCCACTTT. Looking up the rest from reference TRBV7-2 and TRBJ1-6 gives the full variable domain: GAGVSQSPSNKVTEKGKDVELRCDPISGHTALYWYRQSLGQGLEFLIYFQGNSAPDKSGLPSDRFSAERTGGSVSTLTIQRTQQEDSAVYLCASSFDRSNSPLHFGNGTRLTVT.

This clone appeared many times. The chain links TRBV5-4 to TRBJ1-1, with 7 nucleotides matching TRBD1. Germline V gene sequence: CDR1 SGHNT, CDR2 YYREEE (reference sequence). J lost 5 bases, V lost 2 bases, and 9 bases had no gene match. CDR3 size: 15 residues. The CDR3 region has the DNA TGTGCCAGCAGCTTCTGGACAGGTGCCGGGACTGAAGCTTTCTTT. Protein product: CASSFWTGAGTEAFF. The full variable domain, completed using reference TRBV5-4 and TRBJ1-1, is ETGVTQSPTHLIKTRGQQVTLRCSSQSGHNTVSWYQQALGQGPQFIFQYYREEENGRGNFPPRFSGLQFPNYSSELNVNALELDDSALYLCASSFWTGAGTEAFFGQGTRLTVV.

V and J are TRBV7-8 and TRBJ2-5; 11 nucleotides match TRBD2. With V trimmed by 7 bases and J by 5 bases, 9 bases remained unmatched. The CDR3 extends over 15 amino acids. Germline CDR1 and CDR2: SGHVS and FQNEAQ. CDR3: CASTNSGGALETQYF. CDR3 nucleotides: TGTGCCAGCACCAATAGCGGGGGGGCCCTGGAGACCCAGTACTTC.

The chain employs TRBV14 and TRBJ1-2, with 7 bases identical to TRBD1. The J segment lost 4 bases and the V segment lost 5 bases, leaving 10 bases of the junction unmatched. The CDR3 has 15 residues. Germline V gene sequence: CDR1 SGHDN, CDR2 FVKESK. The CDR3, as DNA: TGTGCCAGCAGCAAAACCGAGGGGGCGCTCTATGGCTACACCTTC. The encoded protein is CASSKTEGALYGYTF.

This chain connects TRBV11-2 to TRBJ2-3; the D gene is possibly TRBD2 (5 bases). Between the trimmed V and J ends, which lost 4 bases and 2 bases, there was a span of 13 bases. Germline-derived CDR1 and CDR2 are SGHAT and FQNNGV. The CDR3 covers 15 residues. The CDR3 DNA is TGTGCCAGCAGCTCTGTCGGGGTTATCACAGATACGCAGTATTTT. Protein sequence: CASSSVGVITDTQYF. Full variable domain (missing parts from reference TRBV11-2 and TRBJ2-3): EAGVAQSPRYKIIEKRQSVAFWCNPISGHATLYWYQQILGQGPKLLIQFQNNGVVDDSQLPKDRFSAERLKGVDSTLKIQPAKLEDSAVYLCASSSVGVITDTQYFGPGTRLTVL.

The chain couples TRBV9 to TRBJ1-4, with D perhaps matching TRBD1 (5 bases). The CDR3 consists of 14 residues. The V end lost 4 bases, the J end lost 4 bases, and 11 bases lay between the germline ends. Per the germline V gene, CDR1 is SGDLS and CDR2 is YYNGEE. The CDR3 coding sequence is TGTGCCAGCAGCCCGCGGGACCTTAATGAAAAACTGTTTTTT. Amino acid sequence: CASSPRDLNEKLFF.

Only a few counts were recorded for this clone. The chain carries TRBV18 and TRBJ2-5, with 7 bases aligning to TRBD1. The CDR3 contains 15 residues. Germline lookup yields CDR1 KGHSH and CDR2 LQKENI. Trimming cost V 5 bases and J 2 bases; bases outside gene matches: 8. For the CDR3, the DNA is TGTGCCAGCTCAGCCCGGGACAGAGAGCAAGAGACCCAGTACTTC. Translating it yields CASSARDREQETQYF.

This chain connects TRBV4-1 to TRBJ2-1; 9 bases line up with TRBD1. Unmatched junction bases numbered 5, after V lost 5 bases and J lost 6 bases. CDR3 length: 14 amino acids. The germline CDR1 and CDR2 sequences are MGHRA and YSYEKL. The CDR3 DNA is TGCGCCAGCAGCTCACAGGGGGCGGTCAATGAGCAGTTCTTC. Translated: CASSSQGAVNEQFF.

The chain employs TRBV5-1 and TRBJ2-2; 8 nucleotides line up with TRBD2. With 0 bases clipped from V and 0 bases from J, the junction kept 4 bases outside the gene matches. Germline V gene sequence: CDR1 SGHRS, CDR2 YFSETQ. The CDR3 loop spans 17 amino acids. CDR3 loop: CASSLAGLAPNTGELFF. The CDR3 DNA follows: TGCGCCAGCAGCTTGGCCGGACTAGCACCGAACACCGGGGAGCTGTTTTTT. Based on the CDR3 plus reference TRBV5-1 and TRBJ2-2, the full variable domain is KAGVTQTPRYLIKTRGQQVTLSCSPISGHRSVSWYQQTPGQGLQFLFEYFSETQRNKGNFPGRFSGRQFSNSRSEMNVSTLELGDSALYLCASSLAGLAPNTGELFFGEGSRLTVL.

This sequence joins TRBV7-2 and TRBJ2-7; possibly TRBD2 for D (7 bases). This CDR3 region has 15 residues. Looked up from germline, CDR1 is SGHTA and CDR2 is FQGNSA. Trimming left V 1 base short and J 3 bases short, with 13 bases between. CDR3 bases: TGTGCCAGCAGCTTAGGATTGGGAGGGGGCTACGAGCAGTACTTC. This sequence encodes CASSLGLGGGYEQYF.

The V and J genes are TRBV6-1 and TRBJ1-5; perhaps TRBD1 as D (5 bases). Trimming removed 8 bases from V and 0 bases from J, with 14 bases in between. The CDR3 totals 15 residues. Germline V lookup: CDR1 MNHNS, CDR2 SASEGT. The CDR3 nucleotides are TGTGCCAGCTTGAAACAGGACCTTAGCAATCAGCCCCAGCATTTT. It codes for CASLKQDLSNQPQHF.

This chain connects TRBV29-1 to TRBJ1-5; D might be TRBD1 (6 bases). Per the germline V gene, CDR1 is SQVTM and CDR2 is ANQGSEA. The CDR3 totals 12 residues. The V end was cut by 7 bases, the J end by 4 bases, with 11 bases between. CDR3 coding DNA: TGCAGCGCATTACAGGGAAATCAGCCCCAGCATTTT. Protein sequence: CSALQGNQPQHF.

This chain joins TRBV10-2 and TRBJ1-5; D gene ambiguous. This CDR3 region has 13 residues. The ends were cut back, 2 bases at V and 12 bases at J, with 14 bases in the middle. Germline V lookup: CDR1 WSHSY, CDR2 SAAADI. Here the CDR3 reads CASSEVTSSSQHF. CDR3 DNA sequence: TGCGCCAGCAGTGAGGTTACCTCCTCGAGCCAGCATTTT.

This clone was detected only a few times. The genes are TRBV7-9 and TRBJ1-1; D gene uncertain. The CDR3 extends over 14 amino acids. The V and J ends lost 3 bases and 1 base respectively, with 9 bases between them. Germline assignment: CDR1 SEHNR and CDR2 FQNEAQ (reference sequence). In DNA form, the CDR3 reads TGTGCCAGCAGCTTGGCCCCGTGGAACACTGAAGCTTTCTTT. This encodes CASSLAPWNTEAFF.

The chain is built from TRBV5-1 and TRBJ1-1, with 7 bases matching TRBD1. V was pared by 3 bases and J by 3 bases, with 5 bases of the junction left unmatched. From germline, CDR1 is SGHRS and CDR2 YFSETQ. The CDR3 is 14 residues long. CDR3 sequence (DNA): TGCGCCAGCAGCTCTCAGGGGGTGGACACTGAAGCTTTCTTT. This codes for CASSSQGVDTEAFF.

This clone showed up just a few times. The chain carries TRBV7-2 and TRBJ2-5, with 9 bases fitting TRBD2. The CDR3 consists of 17 residues. V shed 4 bases and J 5 bases; nucleotides not matched to a gene: 14. CDR1 SGHTA and CDR2 FQGNSA come from the germline V gene. CDR3 sequence: CASSSWLAGPRGETQYF. The CDR3 nucleotides read TGTGCCAGCAGCTCCTGGCTAGCGGGGCCCCGGGGGGAGACCCAGTACTTC.

This clone was detected many times. The V and J genes are TRBV30 and TRBJ2-1, with TRBD2 matching 8 bases. CDR3 length: 12 residues. The germline CDR1 and CDR2 sequences are GTSNPN and SVGIG (reference sequence). After removal of 3 bases from V and 12 bases from J, the junction contained 7 bases not matched to a gene. In nucleotides, the CDR3 is TGTGCCTGGAGAGTAGCGGGGACGGGGCAGTTCTTC. Encoded protein: CAWRVAGTGQFF.

The rearrangement uses TRBV7-9 and TRBJ1-1; unclear D gene. Trimming left V 1 base short and J 0 bases short, with 6 bases between. This CDR3 has 14 amino acids. Germline CDR1 SEHNR, CDR2 FQNEAQ (reference sequence). CDR3 in amino acids: CASSLERVNTEAFF. CDR3 nucleotides: TGTGCCAGCAGCTTAGAGCGGGTGAACACTGAAGCTTTCTTT.

The V and J genes are TRBV11-2 and TRBJ1-2; D is unresolved. Germline CDR1 is SGHAT and CDR2 is FQNNGV. Trimming left V 4 bases short and J 4 bases short, with 13 bases between. The CDR3 contains 14 residues. The CDR3 DNA reads TGTGCCAGCAGCTCCCTGGGCACGACCTATGGCTACACCTTC. Protein sequence: CASSSLGTTYGYTF.

Only a few counts were recorded for this clone. The J gene is TRBJ2-1, the V gene TRBV7-2, with a possible D match to TRBD2 (6 bases). The CDR3 has 16 residues. Looked up from germline, CDR1 is SGHTA and CDR2 is FQGNSA. The V end lost 5 bases, the J end lost 0 bases, and 14 bases lay between the germline ends. CDR3 sequence (DNA): TGTGCCAGCAGCGGAGGGACGACAAGCTCCTACAATGAGCAGTTCTTC. Amino acids: CASSGGTTSSYNEQFF.

The chain combines TRBV6-1 with TRBJ1-2; a possible D gene is TRBD1 (5 bases). The CDR3 is 14 amino acids. Trimming cost V 3 bases and J 4 bases, with 12 bases left between them. CDR1 is MNHNS and CDR2 is SASEGT in the germline V gene. The CDR3 region is CASSDLGPGYGYTF. CDR3 sequence (DNA): TGTGCCAGCAGTGATCTGGGGCCGGGCTATGGCTACACCTTC.